This entry concerns a single T cell receptor (beta chain). This CDR3 has 11 residues. The V end was cut by 4 bases, the J end by 8 bases, with 6 bases between. Original processing methods: Nucleated cell number was recorded as an estimate derived from reference gene primer amplification. Sequencing was performed with immunoSEQ multiplex PCR; in TCRdb, only in-frame clones are kept and a portion is missing. The V and J calls and clone size are taken from that table; D and trimming were inferred from the DNA. The data show 300,000 to 500,000 clones, roughly 88% seen once. The study drew participants aged roughly 18 to 95 years from roughly 25 US areas. Cohort placement rested on clinical history that participants reported themselves. This entry comes from a study of blood T cell repertoires in COVID-19. Study in general: There were acute and convalescent COVID-19 samples, and they came from the United States, Italy and Spain.

Sequences were obtained from PBMCs or T cells enriched from blood (not recorded which). The receptor was derived from a woman in her 30s with acute COVID-19. This chain connects TRBV12-3 or TRBV12-4 to TRBJ2-1; no clear D gene. CDR3: CASSSNYEQFF. The CDR3, as DNA: TGTGCCAGCAGTTCGAACTATGAGCAGTTCTTC.